This T cell receptor (beta chain) was obtained from a study of T cells in localized non-small cell lung cancer. General observations from the study: Tumor samples were not multi-region, leaving intratumor heterogeneity unexcluded. Longer overall survival was seen with higher T cell density measured in blood. Adjacent lung had a median approximately 50 of the 100 largest tumor clones.

A remark on this clone: The antigen remains undetermined.

Adjacent lung samples, free of atypia, were obtained at least 2 cm from the tumor margin. Germline-derived CDR1 and CDR2 are LNHNV and YYDKDF (reference sequence). J gave up 4 bases and V 8 bases, and 14 bases lay outside the gene matches. CDR3 length: 17 amino acids. Some clones are missing from TCRdb's copy, which holds only in-frame ones; the method was immunoSEQ multiplex PCR. The table has 2,500 to 3,500 clones, approximately 37% seen once. Sequencing was performed on normal lung tissue next to the tumor, taken before any cancer treatment. The chain links TRBV15 to TRBJ2-5; TRBD2 matches at 12 bases. The clonotype comes from a woman aged 40-75 years with stage I lung adenocarcinoma. CDR3 DNA sequence: TGTGCCACCGAAGCCTCTAGCGGGAGGGCCGGTGGAGAGACCCAGTACTTC. Translated, it gives CATEASSGRAGGETQYF.